The 12 T cell receptor beta chains in this list originate from one sample, sequenced in a study of shared clonotypes between healthy human individuals. TCRdb keeps only in-frame clones here, not all; method: immunoSEQ multiplex PCR. This sample has about 2 million clones, with less than 95% found just once. Naivety among CD8 cells was defined by CD45RO negativity and positive CCR7 selection, thereby excluding terminally differentiated effector memory CD45RA+ cells. Sequencing was performed on naive CD8+ T cells sorted from blood. Receptor source: a man between 18 and 29 years old in good health.

This clone is a singleton in its sample. The V and J genes are TRBV9 and TRBJ1-3; D is possibly TRBD1 (5 bases). CDR1 and CDR2 from the germline V gene are SGDLS and YYNGEE. Trimming took 0 bases from V and 0 from J, leaving 7 bases between them. This CDR3 region has 15 residues. The CDR3 coding sequence is TGTGCCAGCAGCGTAGGGGACCTCTCTGGAAACACCATATATTTT. It yields the protein CASSVGDLSGNTIYF.

The V call is TRBV19, the J call TRBJ1-5; no reliable D call. This CDR3 spans 13 amino acids. The germline gives CDR1 LNHDA, CDR2 SQIVND (reference sequence). The V end lost 5 bases, the J end lost 11 bases, and 16 bases lay between the germline ends. For the CDR3, the DNA is TGTGCCAGTAGTTCGGCAGATAGCCAGTCCCAGCATTTT. Translation: CASSSADSQSQHF. The complete variable domain, with remaining parts taken from reference TRBV19 and TRBJ1-5, reads DGGITQSPKYLFRKEGQNVTLSCEQNLNHDAMYWYRQDPGQGLRLIYYSQIVNDFQKGDIAEGYSVSREKKESFPLTVTSAQKNPTAFYLCASSSADSQSQHFGDGTRLSIL.

Turning to this clone: The sample holds other DNA sequences that translate to the same CDR3. The chain is built from TRBV5-1 and TRBJ2-3, with 7 positions matching TRBD2. After removal of 0 bases from V and 6 bases from J, the junction contained 4 bases not matched to a gene. The V gene's germline CDR1 is SGHRS and CDR2 YFSETQ. The CDR3 runs to 14 residues. DNA for the CDR3: TGCGCCAGCAGCTTGGAATTAGCGGGTGATACGCAGTATTTT. Amino acids: CASSLELAGDTQYF.

For the CDR3, the DNA is TGTGCCAGCAGTTCCCTCCAAGAGACCCAGTACTTC. This sequence encodes CASSSLQETQYF. This chain uses TRBV6-5 with TRBJ2-5; D call uncertain. The CDR3 loop spans 12 amino acids. The germline CDR1 and CDR2 sequences are MNHEY and SVGAGI. Deletions cut 4 bases from V and 1 base from J, with 4 bases between.

The chain links TRBV5-1 to TRBJ2-3, with D uncertain. The ends were cut back, 0 bases at V and 2 bases at J, with 10 bases in the middle. Germline V gene sequence: CDR1 SGHRS, CDR2 YFSETQ. The CDR3 is made up of 15 amino acids. The CDR3 here is CASSLAGDNTDTQYF. CDR3 in DNA: TGCGCCAGCAGCTTGGCTGGGGATAACACAGATACGCAGTATTTT.

The V gene is TRBV9, the J gene TRBJ2-5, with 7 bases aligning to TRBD1. CDR1 is SGDLS and CDR2 is YYNGEE in the germline V gene. With 4 bases clipped from V and 5 bases from J, the junction kept 8 bases outside the gene matches. The CDR3 consists of 14 residues. The CDR3 region is CASSPTGNWETQYF. The DNA of the CDR3 is TGTGCCAGCAGCCCGACAGGGAATTGGGAGACCCAGTACTTC.

V usage is TRBV2 and J usage is TRBJ2-3, with 7 bases matching TRBD2. Germline lookup yields CDR1 SNHLY and CDR2 FYNNEI. V was clipped by 3 bases and J by 0 bases; unmatched bases: 15. This CDR3 is built from 19 residues. This chain's CDR3 is CASSERVPGTITSTDTQYF. The CDR3 coding sequence is TGTGCCAGCAGTGAGAGGGTCCCCGGGACTATCACTAGCACAGATACGCAGTATTTT.

The rearrangement links TRBV2 to TRBJ2-7; D is undetermined. The CDR3 loop spans 14 amino acids. V shed 5 bases and J shed 3 bases, with 14 bases lying between them. Germline V gene lookup returns CDR1 SNHLY and CDR2 FYNNEI. The CDR3 spells CASSISGESYEQYF. The CDR3 region has the DNA TGTGCCAGCAGTATCTCAGGCGAGAGCTACGAGCAGTACTTC.

In regard to this clone: Different DNA sequences within this sample yield the same CDR3. This chain uses TRBV6-5 with TRBJ2-7; TRBD1 matches 8 bases. The CDR3 is made up of 13 amino acids. Germline V CDR1 and CDR2: MNHEY, SVGAGI. V lost 4 bases to trimming and J lost 6 bases; unmatched junction nucleotides: 5. CDR3: CASSLDRGGEQYF. The CDR3 nucleotides are TGTGCCAGCAGTTTAGACAGGGGAGGCGAGCAGTACTTC.

CDR3 in DNA: TGTGCCTGGAGTGGCCCGACTCCCGCCGGGGGAGATACGCAGTATTTT. Its translation: CAWSGPTPAGGDTQYF. This rearrangement joins TRBV30 to TRBJ2-3; possibly TRBD2 for D (6 bases). The germline CDR1 and CDR2 sequences are GTSNPN and SVGIG (reference sequence). The CDR3 runs to 16 residues. Trimming shortened V by 1 base and J by 5 bases, and 19 bases separated the two germline ends.

The chain carries TRBV5-5 and TRBJ2-7, with D hard to call. The CDR3 loop spans 15 amino acids. The germline V and J ends were trimmed by 0 bases and 2 bases, with 12 bases remaining between them. The germline gives CDR1 SGHKS, CDR2 YYEKEE (reference sequence). Written as DNA, the CDR3 is TGTGCCAGCAGCTTGGGGGTTTGGCAGCCCTACGAGCAGTACTTC. Translated, it gives CASSLGVWQPYEQYF.

The chain uses TRBV29-1 and TRBJ2-3; 9 nucleotides agree with TRBD2. The V gene's germline CDR1 is SQVTM and CDR2 ANQGSEA. This CDR3 has 15 residues. V lost 0 bases and J lost 4; bases outside the gene matches: 5. The CDR3 DNA reads as TGCAGCGTTGAAGACCGAGCGGGAGGATCAGATACGCAGTATTTT. It yields the protein CSVEDRAGGSDTQYF.